This TCR beta chain is from a study of T-cell reconstitution after alpha-beta-depleted transplantation in children. Germline V gene lookup returns CDR1 LGHDT and CDR2 YNNKEL (reference sequence). The CDR3 contains 15 residues. Preparation of the TCRbeta library involved a method that used unique molecular identifiers. A single record per CDR3 protein comes from TCRdb applying MiXCR to the PCR reads. This sample has some 50,000 distinct CDR3 sequences, with 9.2% found just once. Whole-study findings and limits: Several hundred expanded graft clones reportedly supplied alpha-beta T cells about two months after transplant.

For this clonotype: Its antigen is unknown. This may arise from a read error, as a much more abundant clone is one base away.

The V gene is TRBV3-1, the J gene TRBJ2-7, with TRBD2 matching 11 bases. The sequence came from a male patient aged 2 to 9 who had a stem cell transplant for chronic granulomatous disease, so the T cells may come from the graft donor. Specimen: PBMCs, mostly from graft donor cells, collected 60 days after TCRalphabeta/CD19-depleted stem cell transplant. CDR3 nucleotide sequence: TGTGGCAGCAGCCAAGGCCTAGCGGGAGGTTACGAGCAGTACTTC. Translated, it gives CGSSQGLAGGYEQYF.